This TCR beta chain was found in a study of response to subunit inactivated influenza vaccine. A single record per CDR3 protein comes from TCRdb applying MiXCR to the RT-PCR reads. The table has roughly 670,000 distinct CDR3 sequences, approximately 15% seen once. This CDR3 contains 14 residues. Germline CDR1 MNHNS, CDR2 SASEGT. Trimming took 3 bases from V and 6 from J; bases not matched to a gene: 8. General study findings and limits: The authors put forward the suggestion that each seasonal influenza vaccination may bring in only a limited number of new T cells.

About this clonotype itself: Its antigen is still unknown.

The receptor comes from a man aged 45-60 years who received an inactivated influenza vaccine. This chain joins TRBV6-1 and TRBJ2-7; 7 positions match TRBD2. The starting material was PBMCs from blood, obtained 14 days before vaccination. In DNA, the CDR3 is TGTGCCAGCAGTGAGAGCGGGGCATCTTTCGAGCAGTACTTC. It translates to CASSESGASFEQYF.